These T cell receptor beta chains were read from a single sample in a study of blood T cell repertoires in COVID-19. This table comes from immunoSEQ multiplex PCR, and its TCRdb copy is limited to in-frame clones, with some not included. The profile shows about 300,000 clones, approximately 89% of them singletons. Sequenced sample: peripheral blood. These receptors were taken from a woman aged 25 to 39 who had recovered from COVID-19. CDR3s include the opening cysteine and the closing phenylalanine or tryptophan. A D gene is named only where the DNA matches it firmly. Only some rows state a clone size, as once, few, many or a class for expanded clones.

few	TRBV4-1	TRBJ1-2	TRBD1	CASSQDTQGAYGYTF	TGCGCCAGCAGCCAAGATACCCAGGGGGCTTATGGCTACACCTTC
.	TRBV7-6	TRBJ2-2	TRBD2	CASSLENLAGGNTGELFF	TGTGCCAGCAGCTTAGAGAATCTAGCGGGGGGGAACACCGGGGAGCTGTTTTTT
.	TRBV3-1/TRBV3-2	TRBJ1-2	.	CASSQDPGGGDGYTF	TGTGCCAGCAGCCAGGACCCTGGCGGGGGCGATGGCTACACCTTC
once	TRBV23-1	TRBJ2-1	.	CASSTLAKQGRYVFF	TGCGCCAGCAGTACATTAGCTAAGCAGGGGCGGTATGTGTTCTTC
.	TRBV19	TRBJ2-2	.	CASSIPGYDTGELFF	TGTGCCAGTAGTATACCCGGGTATGACACCGGGGAGCTGTTTTTT
.	TRBV25-1	TRBJ1-1	.	CASSESYLGRRGTEAFF	TGTGCCAGCAGTGAATCCTATCTTGGACGGCGGGGGACTGAAGCTTTCTTT
.	TRBV2	TRBJ2-7	.	CASRVSSYEQYF	TGTGCCAGCAGGGTGAGCTCCTACGAGCAGTACTTC
.	TRBV5-1	TRBJ2-5	.	CASSLESRLAGTQYF	TGCGCCAGCAGCTTGGAAAGCAGGTTGGCGGGTACCCAGTACTTC
.	TRBV10-3	TRBJ1-1	.	CAIRRAGGNTEAFF	TGTGCCATCAGACGGGCGGGGGGGAACACTGAAGCTTTCTTT
.	TRBV19	TRBJ2-3	TRBD1	CASSITGTDTADTQYF	TGTGCCAGTAGTATCACCGGGACAGATACCGCAGATACGCAGTATTTT
.	TRBV2	TRBJ2-3	.	CASSESRGSTDTQYF	TGTGCCAGCAGTGAGAGTCGCGGAAGCACAGATACGCAGTATTTT
.	TRBV18	TRBJ2-7	TRBD2	CASSPSSGGESRGYEQYF	TGTGCCAGCTCACCGAGCAGCGGGGGGGAATCGAGGGGCTACGAGCAGTACTTC